The 15 T cell receptor beta chains given below trace back to one sample, sequenced in a study of response to subunit inactivated influenza vaccine. MiXCR was run by TCRdb on the RT-PCR reads, yielding one entry per CDR3 protein. Of 700,000 to 900,000 distinct CDR3 sequences in the sample, approximately 21% were seen once. Source: PBMCs from blood, taken about 5 days after vaccination. Receptors were obtained from a man in his forties or fifties who received an inactivated influenza vaccine.

This clonotype was seen a few times. The rearrangement joins TRBV20-1 to TRBJ2-4; 8 bases are a match to TRBD1. The length of the CDR3 is 14 residues. CDR1 is DFQATT, CDR2 SNEGSKA, per germline (reference sequence). The V gene end was trimmed by 3 bases and the J gene end by 8 bases; junction bases not matched to a gene: 9. CDR3 protein: CSARGQDSGDIQYF. The CDR3 DNA reads as TGCAGTGCTAGGGGACAGGACTCGGGGGACATTCAGTACTTC.

V and J are TRBV6-5 and TRBJ1-2; possible D gene TRBD1, 5 bases. Trimming took 0 bases from V and 4 from J, leaving 12 bases between them. The CDR3 has 15 amino acids. Germline V gene lookup returns CDR1 MNHEY and CDR2 SVGAGI. CDR3 region: CASSYSTQGLYGYTF. The DNA for the CDR3 is TGTGCCAGCAGTTACTCGACCCAGGGACTCTATGGCTACACCTTC.

The chain uses TRBV4-3 and TRBJ2-7; possible D gene TRBD1, 5 bases. The CDR3 sequence is 14 residues long. The germline V and J ends were trimmed by 0 bases and 5 bases, with 11 bases remaining between them. The germline V gene encodes CDR1 LGHNA and CDR2 YSLEER. The CDR3 coding sequence is TGCGCCAGCAGCCAAGATTCTCAGGGCGACGAGCAGTACTTC. Its translation is CASSQDSQGDEQYF.

This clonotype has more than one count but fewer than ten. The V call is TRBV2, the J call TRBJ2-7; 10 positions match TRBD2. This CDR3 has 15 amino acids. The germline V gene encodes CDR1 SNHLY and CDR2 FYNNEI. With V trimmed by 8 bases and J by 5 bases, 12 bases remained unmatched. The CDR3 protein is CASSGGSSGSHEQYF. The CDR3, as DNA: TGTGCCAGCTCAGGAGGGTCTAGCGGGAGCCACGAGCAGTACTTC.

This clonotype was detected a few times. J is TRBJ1-4 and V is TRBV6-1; the D is unclear. The V gene's germline CDR1 is MNHNS and CDR2 SASEGT. Trimming stripped 6 bases from V and 5 bases from J, with 4 bases between. This CDR3 is built from 11 residues. The CDR3 region is CASRRNEKLFF. The CDR3 nucleotides are TGTGCCAGCAGACGGAATGAAAAACTGTTTTTT.

This clonotype was seen only a few times. The chain carries TRBV7-6 and TRBJ2-1; no clear D gene. V was pared by 5 bases and J by 4 bases, with 12 bases between. The CDR3 spans 14 residues. The germline V gene encodes CDR1 SGHVS and CDR2 FNYEAQ. The CDR3 DNA reads as TGTGCCAGCAGCCCCCAGCCGAATTACAATGAGCAGTTCTTC. Its protein product is CASSPQPNYNEQFF. Full variable domain (outside the CDR3, taken from reference TRBV7-6 and TRBJ2-1): GAGVSQSPRYKVTKRGQDVALRCDPISGHVSLYWYRQALGQGPEFLTYFNYEAQQDKSGLPNDRFSAERPEGSISTLTIQRTEQRDSAMYRCASSPQPNYNEQFFGPGTRLTVL.

As regards this clonotype: A much bigger clone sits one base away, suggesting this may be a read error. The V and J genes are TRBV5-1 and TRBJ1-1, with a tentative D call TRBD1 (5 bases). This CDR3 has 13 residues. The germline CDR1 and CDR2 sequences are SGHRS and YFSETQ. V shed 0 bases and J shed 11 bases, with 14 bases lying between them. CDR3 nucleotides: TGCGCCAGCAGCTTGGTCCAGTGGGACTGGGCTTTCTTT. Translating it yields CASSLVQWDWAFF.

This chain joins TRBV5-1 and TRBJ2-2; 7 bases match TRBD1. CDR3 size: 17 residues. Germline V gene lookup returns CDR1 SGHRS and CDR2 YFSETQ. With V trimmed by 2 bases and J by 1 base, 8 bases remained unmatched. CDR3 in amino acids: CASSLRDSFLNTGELFF. In DNA, the CDR3 is TGCGCCAGCAGCTTAAGGGACAGTTTCTTGAACACCGGGGAGCTGTTTTTT. Complete variable domain (other parts from reference TRBV5-1 and TRBJ2-2): KAGVTQTPRYLIKTRGQQVTLSCSPISGHRSVSWYQQTPGQGLQFLFEYFSETQRNKGNFPGRFSGRQFSNSRSEMNVSTLELGDSALYLCASSLRDSFLNTGELFFGEGSRLTVL.

The chain couples TRBV28 to TRBJ2-5; possibly TRBD2 for D (5 bases). CDR3 length equals 15 residues. Germline lookup yields CDR1 MDHEN and CDR2 SYDVKM. V lost 5 bases to trimming and J lost 4 bases, with 17 bases between them. The CDR3 DNA sequence: TGTGCCAGCAGTACCCCGGGCGGGTCTGGAGAGACCCAGTACTTC. Its translation is CASSTPGGSGETQYF.

The chain couples TRBV2 to TRBJ2-3; a possible D gene is TRBD2 (6 bases). The germline CDR1 and CDR2 sequences are SNHLY and FYNNEI. The CDR3 sequence is 12 residues long. V lost 7 bases to trimming and J lost 3 bases, with 8 bases between them. This chain's CDR3 is CASTSETDTQYF. CDR3 nucleotides: TGTGCCAGCACTAGCGAAACAGATACGCAGTATTTT. Filled out from reference TRBV2 and TRBJ2-3, the complete variable domain reads EPEVTQTPSHQVTQMGQEVILRCVPISNHLYFYWYRQILGQKVEFLVSFYNNEISEKSEIFDDQFSVERPDGSNFTLKIRSTKLEDSAMYFCASTSETDTQYFGPGTRLTVL.

The gene calls are TRBV7-8 and TRBJ2-3, with D perhaps assigned TRBD1 or TRBD2 (5 bases each). This CDR3 region has 15 residues. In germline, CDR1 is SGHVS, CDR2 FQNEAQ. V dropped 8 bases and J dropped 0 bases, with 15 bases sitting between them. CDR3 loop: CASAWGRGSTDTQYF. DNA of the CDR3: TGTGCCAGCGCATGGGGACGGGGTAGCACAGATACGCAGTATTTT.

This clonotype appeared many times. The chain carries TRBV12-3 or TRBV12-4 and TRBJ2-2, with no clear D. The V end was cut by 3 bases, the J end by 5 bases, with 7 bases between. The length of the CDR3 is 13 residues. The CDR3: CASSFDGTGELFF. The CDR3 coding sequence is TGTGCCAGCAGTTTCGATGGGACCGGGGAGCTGTTTTTT.

V and J are TRBV5-6 and TRBJ2-7; either TRBD1 or TRBD2 may fit D (5 bases each). The V and J ends lost 4 bases and 0 bases respectively, with 20 bases between them. Germline CDR1 is SGHDT and CDR2 is YYEEEE. The CDR3 contains 17 residues. CDR3: CASSPAGTGLISYEQYF. CDR3 in DNA: TGTGCCAGCAGCCCTGCCGGGACGGGCCTCATCTCCTACGAGCAGTACTTC.

The V and J genes are TRBV12-3 or TRBV12-4 and TRBJ1-1, with D tentatively TRBD1 (6 bases). The CDR3 runs to 15 residues. The ends were cut back, 3 bases at V and 0 bases at J, with 11 bases in the middle. Here the CDR3 reads CASSLEGQMNTEAFF. CDR3 DNA: TGTGCCAGCAGTTTGGAGGGACAAATGAACACTGAAGCTTTCTTT.

This clonotype was recorded many times. V is TRBV6-5 and J is TRBJ1-6; 7 positions match TRBD1. Germline V lookup: CDR1 MNHEY, CDR2 SVGAGI. V shed 0 bases and J 9 bases; nucleotides not matched to a gene: 5. The CDR3 sequence is 15 residues long. The DNA for the CDR3 is TGTGCCAGCAGTTACTCGACAGGGTGGCGTTCACCCCTCCACTTT. This codes for CASSYSTGWRSPLHF.